Following are 17 T cell receptor beta chains from one sample sequenced in a study of a mutant IDH1 vaccine in newly diagnosed glioma. Time point of the sample: week 35, safety follow-up. The content of each vaccine dose was 300 ug of mutant IDH1 20-mer peptide, and topical imiquimod accompanied it. Their specific antigens are unknown. Libraries were prepared by immunoSEQ multiplex PCR; TCRdb keeps only in-frame clonotypes and omits some of them. The sample holds about 48,000 clones, 70% to 85% seen once. Sequenced material: PBMCs, taken from a glioma patient whose treatment included an IDH1 peptide vaccine. Every receptor here comes from a man aged 35 to 55 with glioma.

This clone was counted only a few times. The rearrangement uses TRBV6-5 and TRBJ2-3; 7 positions match TRBD2. The CDR3 covers 13 residues. J gave up 2 bases and V 8 bases, and 4 bases lay outside the gene matches. Germline V gene lookup returns CDR1 MNHEY and CDR2 SVGAGI. In nucleotides, the CDR3 is TGTGCCAGCCGGCGGGGGTTCACAGATACGCAGTATTTT. The encoded protein is CASRRGFTDTQYF.

This clone appeared a few times. The chain couples TRBV10-3 to TRBJ1-5; TRBD1 is a possible D gene (6 bases). V dropped 2 bases and J dropped 7 bases, with 15 bases sitting between them. This CDR3 has 15 residues. Germline V gene data show CDR1 as ENHRY and CDR2 as SYGVKD. This chain's CDR3 is CAISEGSGAGQPQHF. The CDR3 DNA sequence: TGTGCCATCAGTGAGGGCTCGGGGGCCGGGCAGCCCCAGCATTTT.

The rearrangement joins TRBV6-1 to TRBJ1-2, with D possibly being TRBD1 (5 bases). This CDR3 spans 12 amino acids. Germline-derived CDR1 and CDR2 are MNHNS and SASEGT. V lost 4 bases to trimming and J lost 4 bases, with 7 bases between them. The CDR3 coding sequence is TGTGCCAGCAGTGCCGACAGCTATGGCTACACCTTC. It is translated as CASSADSYGYTF.

The chain is built from TRBV11-2 and TRBJ1-2; weak D call: TRBD1 (5 bases). The CDR3 covers 18 residues. The ends were cut back, 1 base at V and 0 bases at J, with 18 bases in the middle. The V gene's germline CDR1 is SGHAT and CDR2 FQNNGV. The CDR3 DNA sequence: TGTGCCAGCAGCTTAGTTCAGGGAACCAGATCCTCTAACTATGGCTACACCTTC. Amino acids: CASSLVQGTRSSNYGYTF.

The chain recombines TRBV19 with TRBJ1-2; 9 bases map to TRBD1. Per the germline V gene, CDR1 is LNHDA and CDR2 is SQIVND (reference sequence). The CDR3 spans 15 residues. The trim removed 7 bases at V and 1 base at J, leaving 7 bases unmatched. CDR3 bases: TGTGCCAGTAACCGGGACAGGGTCGATAACTATGGCTACACCTTC. Encoded protein: CASNRDRVDNYGYTF.

The chain couples TRBV19 to TRBJ1-5; 7 positions match TRBD1. Looked up from germline, CDR1 is LNHDA and CDR2 is SQIVND (reference sequence). The length of the CDR3 is 15 residues. V gave up 5 bases and J gave up 4 bases; unmatched junction bases: 8. This chain's CDR3 is CASSGRTGINQPQHF. CDR3 in DNA: TGTGCCAGTAGTGGAAGGACAGGCATTAATCAGCCCCAGCATTTT.

The V and J genes are TRBV5-1 and TRBJ1-5; D remains unclear. V lost 5 bases to trimming and J lost 0 bases, with 9 bases between them. The CDR3 totals 14 residues. In germline, CDR1 is SGHRS, CDR2 YFSETQ. The CDR3, as DNA: TGCGCCAGCAGTACCGGAGATAGCAATCAGCCCCAGCATTTT. Protein: CASSTGDSNQPQHF. The whole variable domain, filled in from reference TRBV5-1 and TRBJ1-5, reads KAGVTQTPRYLIKTRGQQVTLSCSPISGHRSVSWYQQTPGQGLQFLFEYFSETQRNKGNFPGRFSGRQFSNSRSEMNVSTLELGDSALYLCASSTGDSNQPQHFGDGTRLSIL.

The chain uses TRBV5-6 and TRBJ2-2; no reliable D call. V was clipped by 5 bases and J by 5 bases, with 10 bases between them. Germline-derived CDR1 and CDR2 are SGHDT and YYEEEE. This CDR3 has 13 residues. CDR3 sequence: CASSQTTTGELFF. CDR3 sequence (DNA): TGTGCCAGCAGTCAGACAACGACCGGGGAGCTGTTTTTT.

J is TRBJ2-5 and V is TRBV12-5; no reliable D call. Trimming removed 4 bases from V and 2 bases from J, with 11 bases in between. The germline CDR1 and CDR2 sequences are LGHNT and FRNRAP. CDR3 length equals 14 residues. The DNA of the CDR3 is TGTGCTAGTGGTTCCCGGCCGCTACAAGAGACCCAGTACTTC. Its protein product is CASGSRPLQETQYF.

This clone came up once. The CDR3 nucleotides are TGTGCCAGCAGACCTAGGACAGGGGTAACTTGGGAAGAGACCCAGTACTTC. Residues: CASRPRTGVTWEETQYF. The gene calls are TRBV27 and TRBJ2-5; TRBD1 matches 9 bases. The germline V gene has CDR1 MNHEY and CDR2 SMNVEV (reference sequence). The length of the CDR3 is 17 residues. The J segment lost 3 bases and the V segment lost 6 bases, leaving 14 bases of the junction unmatched.

This chain uses TRBV25-1 with TRBJ2-7, with D unresolved. Germline CDR1 is MGHDK and CDR2 is SYGVNS. V dropped 4 bases and J dropped 1 base, with 8 bases sitting between them. The CDR3 is made up of 13 amino acids. This chain's CDR3 is CASSVAGSYEQYF. The CDR3 DNA follows: TGTGCCAGCAGTGTGGCAGGATCCTACGAGCAGTACTTC.

This sequence joins TRBV7-9 and TRBJ2-6; maybe TRBD1 (5 bases). The CDR3 contains 15 residues. Germline values: CDR1 SEHNR, CDR2 FQNEAQ (reference sequence). V gave up 5 bases and J gave up 0 bases, with 8 bases separating them. The CDR3 region is CASSRDSSGANVLTF. For the CDR3, the DNA is TGTGCCAGCAGCCGCGACAGCTCTGGGGCCAACGTCCTGACTTTC.

This clone was observed a few times. The gene calls are TRBV7-9 and TRBJ2-3; TRBD2 might be the D (6 bases). Per the germline V gene, CDR1 is SEHNR and CDR2 is FQNEAQ (reference sequence). This CDR3 has 13 amino acids. The V end was cut by 0 bases, the J end by 6 bases, with 7 bases between. The DNA for the CDR3 is TGTGCCAGCAGCTTAGCGGGGGGTGATACGCAGTATTTT. This gives the protein CASSLAGGDTQYF.

This chain uses TRBV7-9 with TRBJ2-7; unclear D gene. Trimming removed 5 bases at V and 8 bases at J, with 13 bases between. Germline V gene lookup returns CDR1 SEHNR and CDR2 FQNEAQ (reference sequence). CDR3 length: 12 amino acids. The CDR3 spells CASSSEVSKQYF. For the CDR3, the DNA is TGTGCCAGCAGCAGCGAGGTTTCGAAGCAGTACTTC.

The CDR3 loop is CASSLAPGANVLTF. CDR3 bases: TGCGCCAGCAGCTTGGCCCCTGGGGCCAACGTCCTGACTTTC. J is TRBJ2-6 and V is TRBV5-1, with D hard to call. There are 14 residues in the CDR3. Trimming stripped 0 bases from V and 2 bases from J, with 3 bases between. Germline CDR1 and CDR2: SGHRS and YFSETQ.

This sequence joins TRBV7-9 and TRBJ2-5; 7 bases match TRBD1. Germline CDR1 reads SEHNR; CDR2 reads FQNEAQ (reference sequence). This CDR3 has 14 amino acids. V gave up 5 bases and J gave up 5 bases; unmatched junction bases: 8. CDR3 region: CASSPSQGWETQYF. The CDR3 DNA follows: TGTGCCAGCAGCCCTTCACAGGGGTGGGAGACCCAGTACTTC.

V gene TRBV19 combines with J gene TRBJ1-6; TRBD1 matches at 7 bases. This CDR3 region has 14 residues. In germline, CDR1 is LNHDA, CDR2 SQIVND (reference sequence). Germline trimming cut 4 bases from V and 5 bases from J; bases unmatched to any gene: 2. The CDR3 DNA is TGTGCCAGTAGTAGGGGACAGAATAATTCACCCCTCCACTTT. This codes for CASSRGQNNSPLHF.